This TCR beta chain is from a study of blood T cell repertoires in COVID-19. Overall study: Samples of COVID-19 (acute and convalescent) were obtained from the United States, Italy and Spain. In each case, the material was cDNA or gDNA derived from T cells, B-cell-depleted T cells, or PBMCs.

As handled by the study authors: Using reference gene primer amplification, nucleated cell counts were estimated. Using immunoSEQ multiplex PCR, the repertoire was profiled, and TCRdb retains in-frame clones only, with some absent. V and J calls and clone size are given by that table; D and trimming were obtained from the DNA. The sample yields about 77,000 clones, 80% seen once. Germline assignment: CDR1 MNHEY and CDR2 SVGAGI. The V and J ends lost 6 bases and 7 bases, in that order; junction bases with no gene match: 4. The CDR3 runs to 13 residues. The receptor was isolated from a woman aged 70 to 79 with acute or convalescent COVID-19. Sequenced sample: peripheral blood. This sequence joins TRBV6-5 and TRBJ1-1; 11 bases align to TRBD1. The DNA of the CDR3 is TGTGCCAGCAGAACCGGGACAGGGGGTGAAGCTTTCTTT. Its translation: CASRTGTGGEAFF.